One and the same sample provided the 14 T cell receptor beta chains below, sequenced in a study of beta chain features in type 1 diabetes (dated by TCRdb to about 2018). The library relied on the immunoSEQ multiplex PCR assay. The entire isolated RNA was reverse transcribed using the High Capacity cDNA Reverse Transcription Kit, and thus expressed TCRB transcripts were sequenced. TCRdb took this table from immuneACCESS and kept in-frame rearrangements with V and J called. Such tables lack part of the clones; where checked against another copy, unresolved V genes explain under half of the gap, and the rest is unexplained. The sample table holds about 150,000 clones, of which roughly 53% were seen once. The biggest ten clones account for roughly 0.4% of the sample. Sequencing was done on a sample of Tregs from blood. In the paper's terms, the cell subset or site label means: regulatory CD4+ T cells. The receptors derive from a man aged 18-30 years in good health.

V gene TRBV9 combines with J gene TRBJ2-1; 10 bases line up with TRBD2. The germline gives CDR1 SGDLS, CDR2 YYNGEE. The ends lost 3 bases at V and 2 bases at J; junction bases unmatched: 2. The CDR3 is 15 residues long. CDR3 residues: CASSATSGTYNEQFF. CDR3 coding DNA: TGTGCCAGCAGCGCTACTAGCGGGACCTACAATGAGCAGTTCTTC.

V is TRBV10-3 and J is TRBJ1-2; possibly TRBD1 for D (5 bases). Germline assignment: CDR1 ENHRY and CDR2 SYGVKD. The CDR3 runs to 13 residues. V lost 11 bases, J lost 4 bases, and 17 bases lay in between. The CDR3 DNA reads as TGTGCCGTATACCCGGGACTATCCTATGGCTACACCTTC. Residues: CAVYPGLSYGYTF.

This clone was detected once. The genes are TRBV11-3 and TRBJ1-1; D is undetermined. Germline V lookup: CDR1 SGHNT, CDR2 YENEEA. CDR3 length: 13 residues. Trimming left V 2 bases short and J 1 base short, with 5 bases between. The CDR3, as DNA: TGTGCCAGCAGCTTATGGCAGAACACTGAAGCTTTCTTT. Its protein product is CASSLWQNTEAFF.

Written as DNA, the CDR3 is TGTGCCAGCAGTGGAACTGTCCAAGAGACCCAGTACTTC. Protein sequence: CASSGTVQETQYF. The chain employs TRBV6-1 and TRBJ2-5; no clear D gene. The germline gives CDR1 MNHNS, CDR2 SASEGT. CDR3 size: 13 residues. Trimming took off 4 bases at V and 1 base at J, with 7 bases between the two ends.

This clone has more than one count but fewer than ten. This chain uses TRBV4-2 with TRBJ2-1, with TRBD2 identical over 11 bases. This CDR3 has 18 residues. J was trimmed by 4 bases and V by 1 base; bases with no gene match: 9. CDR1 is LGHNA and CDR2 is YNFKEQ in the germline V gene. CDR3 nucleotide sequence: TGTGCCAGCAGCCAAGCTGGACTAGCGGGCGTTCCTTACAATGAGCAGTTCTTC. It specifies CASSQAGLAGVPYNEQFF.

CDR3 protein: CASSIPGHENQPQHF. CDR3 bases: TGTGCCAGTAGTATACCGGGACACGAAAATCAGCCCCAGCATTTT. The chain recombines TRBV19 with TRBJ1-5; TRBD1 is a possible D gene (6 bases). The CDR3 is 15 residues long. V lost 2 bases to trimming and J lost 4 bases, with 12 bases between them. CDR1 and CDR2 from the germline V gene are LNHDA and SQIVND (reference sequence).

The rearrangement joins TRBV9 to TRBJ2-4, with TRBD2 matching over 7 bases. V trimming: 4 bases; J trimming: 6 bases; junction bases outside the gene matches: 7. Germline V lookup: CDR1 SGDLS, CDR2 YYNGEE. The length of the CDR3 is 14 residues. The CDR3 sequence: CASSPGGSRNIQYF. The CDR3 coding sequence is TGTGCCAGCAGCCCGGGGGGTAGCAGAAACATTCAGTACTTC.

The rearrangement joins TRBV4-1 to TRBJ1-2; tentative D call: TRBD1 (6 bases). Trimming took 5 bases from V and 8 from J, leaving 18 bases between them. The CDR3 is 14 residues long. Germline loops: CDR1 MGHRA, CDR2 YSYEKL. The CDR3 region is CASSTVQGTSGYTF. DNA of the CDR3: TGCGCCAGCAGCACCGTACAGGGTACGTCGGGCTACACCTTC.

This clone was counted between two and nine times. The gene calls are TRBV4-3 and TRBJ2-1; D is possibly TRBD2 (5 bases). The ends were cut back, 0 bases at V and 6 bases at J, with 9 bases in the middle. There are 14 residues in the CDR3. Germline CDR1 and CDR2: LGHNA and YSLEER. CDR3 residues: CASSQDTRGNEQFF. The CDR3, as DNA: TGCGCCAGCAGCCAAGATACCCGGGGCAATGAGCAGTTCTTC.

V and J are TRBV7-8 and TRBJ2-5; D remains ambiguous. This CDR3 comprises 15 residues. Germline values: CDR1 SGHVS, CDR2 FQNEAQ. The V end was cut by 3 bases, the J end by 3 bases, with 14 bases between. The CDR3: CASSFEPLTKETQYF. The CDR3 bases are TGTGCCAGCAGCTTCGAACCTCTTACAAAAGAGACCCAGTACTTC. Filled out from reference TRBV7-8 and TRBJ2-5, the complete variable domain reads GAGVSQSPRYKVAKRGQDVALRCDPISGHVSLFWYQQALGQGPEFLTYFQNEAQLDKSGLPSDRFFAERPEGSVSTLKIQRTQQEDSAVYLCASSFEPLTKETQYFGPGTRLLVL.

The chain is built from TRBV28 and TRBJ1-2; the match to TRBD1 covers 8 bases. This CDR3 is 14 amino acids long. Germline V gene data show CDR1 as MDHEN and CDR2 as SYDVKM. Trimming at V came to 9 bases and at J to 4 bases, leaving 10 bases not matched to a gene. This CDR3 reads CASTPGQDFYGYTF. The CDR3 DNA sequence: TGTGCCAGTACACCGGGACAGGACTTCTATGGCTACACCTTC.

The sample holds a few counts of this clone. The V and J genes are TRBV28 and TRBJ2-3; possible D gene TRBD2, 5 bases. The ends were cut back, 3 bases at V and 4 bases at J, with 8 bases in the middle. The CDR3 sequence is 13 residues long. CDR1 is MDHEN and CDR2 is SYDVKM in the germline V gene. The CDR3 DNA sequence: TGTGCCAGCAGTTTCCGGACTCCAGATACGCAGTATTTT. Amino acids: CASSFRTPDTQYF.

Only a few counts were recorded for this clone. As DNA, the CDR3 is TGCGCCAGCAGCCATCCGGGCGCGGGGAGACTAGCGGGCCGGAGCTCCTACAATGAGCAGTTCTTC. Translated, it gives CASSHPGAGRLAGRSSYNEQFF. This chain uses TRBV4-3 with TRBJ2-1; 10 nucleotides align to TRBD2. The trim removed 3 bases at V and 0 bases at J, leaving 20 bases unmatched. The length of the CDR3 is 22 residues. In germline, CDR1 is LGHNA, CDR2 YSLEER.

The V gene is TRBV19, the J gene TRBJ2-1; 8 bases line up with TRBD1. Germline CDR1 LNHDA, CDR2 SQIVND (reference sequence). CDR3 length: 15 amino acids. The V gene end was trimmed by 5 bases and the J gene end by 8 bases; junction bases not matched to a gene: 11. The CDR3: CASSRGTGNVDEQFF. CDR3 nucleotides: TGTGCCAGTAGTCGAGGGACAGGAAATGTGGATGAGCAGTTCTTC.